This entry describes one T cell receptor (beta chain). V lost 4 bases and J lost 1, with 14 bases in between. CDR1 and CDR2 (germline): LGHDT, YNNKEL (reference sequence). The length of the CDR3 is 16 residues. This record comes from a study of blood T cell repertoires in COVID-19. At the level of the study: Some COVID-19 samples were acute and others convalescent; all came from the United States, Italy and Spain.

Data came from immunoSEQ multiplex PCR; TCRdb stores just in-frame clones and leaves some out. The sample records tens of thousands of clones, roughly 80% being singletons. This clonotype originated in a man over 45 with active or convalescent COVID-19. The chain is built from TRBV3-1 (or the pseudogene TRBV3-2) and TRBJ1-3; possibly TRBD1 for D (6 bases). The sequencing input was peripheral blood. The CDR3 is CASSPRPQGSGNTIYF. The CDR3 DNA sequence: TGTGCCAGCAGCCCACGACCACAGGGTTCTGGAAACACCATATATTTT.